The 6 T cell receptor beta chains listed next were all sequenced from one sample in a study of T-cell reconstitution after alpha-beta-depleted transplantation in children. TCRbeta library preparation incorporated unique molecular identifiers. Via MiXCR, TCRdb re-called the PCR reads, giving one row per CDR3 protein. The sample consists of tens of thousands of distinct CDR3 sequences, roughly 16% of them appearing once. The starting material was PBMCs, mostly from graft donor cells, obtained 180 days after TCRalphabeta/CD19-depleted stem cell transplant. Source of these receptors: a male patient aged 2 to 10 who had a stem cell transplant for acute lymphoblastic leukemia, so the T cells may come from the graft donor.

This clonotype was seen a few times. The chain joins TRBV20-1 to TRBJ2-1, with 7 bases lining up with TRBD1. The CDR3 is 16 residues long. Germline CDR1 reads DFQATT; CDR2 reads SNEGSKA (reference sequence). Trimming took 6 bases from V and 1 from J; bases not matched to a gene: 12. This chain's CDR3 is CSANPGQAGSYNEQFF. The CDR3 DNA reads TGCAGTGCAAATCCTGGACAGGCTGGTTCCTACAATGAGCAGTTCTTC.

This clonotype showed up just a few times. J is TRBJ1-6 and V is TRBV10-3, with D hard to call. V was clipped by 3 bases and J by 7 bases, with 7 bases between them. The CDR3 runs 13 residues. Germline V gene lookup returns CDR1 ENHRY and CDR2 SYGVKD. The CDR3 region is CAISDADNSPLHF. In DNA, the CDR3 is TGTGCCATCAGTGACGCAGACAATTCACCCCTCCACTTT.

V gene TRBV9 combines with J gene TRBJ2-7; maybe TRBD1 (5 bases). CDR1 and CDR2 (germline): SGDLS, YYNGEE. V lost 6 bases and J 0 bases, leaving 13 bases between the germline ends. The CDR3 sequence is 14 residues long. In nucleotides, the CDR3 is TGTGCCAGCACCGGGCAGGGCTCCTCCTACGAGCAGTACTTC. Amino acid sequence: CASTGQGSSYEQYF. The variable domain in full, with the rest retrieved from reference TRBV9 and TRBJ2-7, is DSGVTQTPKHLITATGQRVTLRCSPRSGDLSVYWYQQSLDQGLQFLIQYYNGEERAKGNILERFSAQQFPDLHSELNLSSLELGDSALYFCASTGQGSSYEQYFGPGTRLTVT.

The rearrangement links TRBV13 to TRBJ2-2; 7 positions match TRBD1. This CDR3 region has 16 residues. Germline trimming cut 5 bases from V and 2 bases from J; bases unmatched to any gene: 8. Germline assignment: CDR1 PRHDT and CDR2 FYEKMQ (reference sequence). CDR3 bases: TGTGCCAGCAGCACCACGACAGGGTACAACACCGGGGAGCTGTTTTTT. Its protein is CASSTTTGYNTGELFF.

This clonotype was recorded a few times. This chain uses TRBV7-9 with TRBJ2-3; possible D gene TRBD1, 6 bases. Per germline, CDR1 SEHNR and CDR2 FQNEAQ (reference sequence). The CDR3 consists of 14 residues. Trimming cost V 2 bases and J 0 bases, with 6 bases left between them. The CDR3, as DNA: TGTGCCAGCAGCTTACAGGGGAGCACAGATACGCAGTATTTT. This encodes CASSLQGSTDTQYF.

This clonotype was detected a few times. This chain uses TRBV5-1 with TRBJ2-1; no reliable D call. In germline, CDR1 is SGHRS, CDR2 YFSETQ. The CDR3 totals 15 residues. V was pared by 4 bases and J by 6 bases, with 17 bases between. CDR3 loop: CASSPGPPGGNEQFF. DNA of the CDR3: TGCGCCAGCAGCCCCGGGCCCCCAGGCGGCAATGAGCAGTTCTTC.